This TCR beta chain was sequenced in a study of cytomegalovirus exposure and HLA in healthy donors. Study conclusions and caveats: TCR beta V- and J-gene trimming, according to a later analysis, was linked to a missense DCLRE1C variant. A classifier reportedly called cytomegalovirus status with high sensitivity and specificity. The listing of fewer than 200 TCR beta chains classed them as cytomegalovirus-associated.

In germline, CDR1 is SGHRS, CDR2 YFSETQ. The CDR3 has 17 amino acids. V was pared by 3 bases and J by 4 bases, with 13 bases of the junction left unmatched. The PCR contained 60 Vbeta and 13 Jbeta primers. Measured with immunoSEQ multiplex PCR; TCRdb has only the in-frame clones, and not every one. The sample lists 150,000 to 160,000 clones; 60% to 85% were seen once. About this clone itself: Its cognate antigen is unknown.

This rearrangement joins TRBV5-1 to TRBJ1-2, with TRBD1 matching over 9 bases. The sample comprised PBMCs. This clonotype originated in a woman aged 40 to 50 in good health and CMV-seronegative. The CDR3 is CASSSSGTGRWIYGYTF. Written as DNA, the CDR3 is TGCGCCAGCAGCTCCAGTGGGACAGGGAGGTGGATCTATGGCTACACCTTC.